Below, one TCR beta chain is given with its context. This entry is derived from a study of blood T cell repertoires in COVID-19. Whole-study context: Samples came from the United States, Italy and Spain, spanning acute and convalescent COVID-19. PBMCs, B-cell-depleted T cells, or T cells were the source of the cDNA or gDNA that made up the material.

The trim removed 3 bases at V and 7 bases at J, leaving 4 bases unmatched. The germline V gene has CDR1 SQVTM and CDR2 ANQGSEA. The CDR3 is made up of 14 amino acids. This table comes from immunoSEQ multiplex PCR, and its TCRdb copy is limited to in-frame clones, with some not included. This sample carries over 70,000 clones, 80% of them seen once, and the ten largest clones take about 9.3%. The chain employs TRBV29-1 and TRBJ1-6; the match to TRBD1 covers 9 bases. The sequence was collected from a woman in her 70s with acute or convalescent COVID-19. Material: peripheral blood. The CDR3 spells CSVERTGENSPLHF. The CDR3 DNA is TGCAGCGTTGAGCGGACAGGGGAGAATTCACCCCTCCACTTT. The variable domain in full, with the rest retrieved from reference TRBV29-1 and TRBJ1-6, is SAVISQKPSRDICQRGTSLTIQCQVDSQVTMMFWYRQQPGQSLTLIATANQGSEATYESGFVIDKFPISRPNLTFSTLTVSNMSPEDSSIYLCSVERTGENSPLHFGNGTRLTVT.